These 10 T cell receptor beta chains came from one sample sequenced in a study of blood T cell repertoires in COVID-19. The data were produced by immunoSEQ multiplex PCR, yet TCRdb's version contains in-frame clones alone and is incomplete. The repertoire consists of 150,000 to 200,000 clones, with approximately 90% occurring once and the leading ten covering 6% to 8.5%. The sequenced material came from PBMCs or T cells enriched from blood (not recorded which). These receptors all come from a woman between 50 and 59 years old who had recovered from COVID-19.

This chain uses TRBV29-1 with TRBJ2-7, with D possibly being TRBD2 (7 bases). Germline lookup yields CDR1 SQVTM and CDR2 ANQGSEA. The length of the CDR3 is 13 residues. Trimming cost V 4 bases and J 3 bases, with 13 bases left between them. CDR3 amino acids: CSVAGGGGYEQYF. CDR3 in DNA: TGCAGCGTTGCGGGGGGAGGGGGCTACGAGCAGTACTTC.

The J gene is TRBJ2-7, the V gene TRBV11-2, with 7 bases identical to TRBD2. J lost 5 bases, V lost 2 bases, and 0 bases had no gene match. Germline V gene sequence: CDR1 SGHAT, CDR2 FQNNGV. The CDR3 consists of 12 residues. The CDR3 coding sequence is TGTGCCAGCAGCTTAAGCGGGAACGAGCAGTACTTC. Protein: CASSLSGNEQYF.

V is TRBV5-6 and J is TRBJ2-7, with TRBD2 identical over 12 bases. V lost 1 base and J lost 2; bases outside the gene matches: 7. This CDR3 has 17 amino acids. Germline CDR1 is SGHDT and CDR2 is YYEEEE. The CDR3 protein is CASSLPSGGANPYEQYF. CDR3 coding DNA: TGTGCCAGCAGCTTGCCTAGCGGGGGGGCCAATCCCTACGAGCAGTACTTC.

This clone was picked up one time. The gene calls are TRBV11-3 and TRBJ2-4; 7 nucleotides match TRBD1. The CDR3 has 14 residues. Germline trimming cut 3 bases from V and 5 bases from J; bases unmatched to any gene: 4. Germline V gene data show CDR1 as SGHNT and CDR2 as YENEEA. The CDR3 loop is CASSFGQAQNIQYF. In DNA form, the CDR3 reads TGTGCCAGCAGCTTTGGACAGGCACAAAACATTCAGTACTTC. The full variable domain, with the rest looked up from reference TRBV11-3 and TRBJ2-4, is EAGVVQSPRYKIIEKKQPVAFWCNPISGHNTLYWYLQNLGQGPELLIRYENEEAVDDSQLPKDRFSAERLKGVDSTLKIQPAELGDSAVYLCASSFGQAQNIQYFGAGTRLSVL.

The V and J genes are TRBV18 and TRBJ1-3; 7 positions match TRBD1. The germline V gene has CDR1 KGHSH and CDR2 LQKENI. V lost 5 bases and J lost 2; bases outside the gene matches: 9. CDR3 size: 16 residues. The CDR3 reads CASSSSTGATGNTIYF. CDR3 nucleotides: TGTGCCAGCTCATCTTCTACAGGGGCTACTGGAAACACCATATATTTT.

The chain has TRBV2 and TRBJ1-1, with D possibly being TRBD1 (5 bases). CDR1 and CDR2 from the germline V gene are SNHLY and FYNNEI. With 6 bases removed from V and 4 bases from J, the gap between germline ends came to 15 bases. The CDR3 sequence is 14 residues long. CDR3 protein: CASRDWGGTTEAFF. In DNA, the CDR3 is TGTGCCAGCAGAGACTGGGGAGGGACCACTGAAGCTTTCTTT.

This sequence joins TRBV5-8 and TRBJ1-5; D perhaps matches TRBD1 (6 bases). The V gene lost 1 base and the J gene lost 2 bases, with 10 bases spanning the gap. Germline V gene lookup returns CDR1 SGHTS and CDR2 YDEGEE. This CDR3 is built from 15 residues. CDR3 nucleotides: TGTGCCAGCAGCTTGAGAGGGGGGGGCAATCAGCCCCAGCATTTT. This encodes CASSLRGGGNQPQHF.

The rearrangement joins TRBV30 to TRBJ1-3; D is undetermined. The CDR3 is 12 amino acids. The V gene's germline CDR1 is GTSNPN and CDR2 SVGIG (reference sequence). The germline V and J ends were trimmed by 4 bases and 4 bases, with 8 bases remaining between them. The CDR3 sequence: CAWTPRGNTIYF. The CDR3, as DNA: TGTGCCTGGACCCCGCGGGGAAACACCATATATTTT.

The rearrangement joins TRBV5-1 to TRBJ2-5; the match to TRBD2 covers 10 bases. J was trimmed by 4 bases and V by 0 bases; bases with no gene match: 3. CDR3 length equals 15 residues. Germline loops: CDR1 SGHRS, CDR2 YFSETQ. In DNA form, the CDR3 reads TGCGCCAGCAGCTTGGTGACTAGCGGGCCAGAGACCCAGTACTTC. It codes for CASSLVTSGPETQYF. The full variable domain, with the rest looked up from reference TRBV5-1 and TRBJ2-5, is KAGVTQTPRYLIKTRGQQVTLSCSPISGHRSVSWYQQTPGQGLQFLFEYFSETQRNKGNFPGRFSGRQFSNSRSEMNVSTLELGDSALYLCASSLVTSGPETQYFGPGTRLLVL.

The V gene is TRBV29-1, the J gene TRBJ2-1; the D is unclear. The CDR3 consists of 11 residues. Trimming pared 7 bases from V and 9 bases from J, leaving 13 bases between. The germline gives CDR1 SQVTM, CDR2 ANQGSEA. CDR3: CSAQDLSEQFF. The CDR3 nucleotides are TGCAGCGCGCAGGATCTCTCTGAGCAGTTCTTC.